This T cell receptor (beta chain) was sequenced in a study of blood T cell repertoires in COVID-19. Study-level background: COVID-19 samples, acute and convalescent, were from the United States, Italy and Spain. T cells, B-cell-depleted T cells, or PBMCs provided the cDNA or gDNA that served as material.

CDR3 length: 13 residues. CDR1 and CDR2 (germline): SQVTM, ANQGSEA. This clone has a single count. Germline is not matched at one junction end, which may reflect a read error. In the study's own analysis: Estimation of nucleated cell counts relied on the amplification of reference gene primers. Data came from immunoSEQ multiplex PCR; TCRdb stores just in-frame clones and leaves some out. V, J and clone size are taken as reported in that table, and D and trimming were inferred from the DNA itself. This sample has about 94,000 clones, with roughly 84% found just once. This clonotype was obtained from a woman older than 75 with acute or convalescent COVID-19. V and J are TRBV29-1 and TRBJ1-1; a weak D match, TRBD1 (6 bases). Sequenced input: peripheral blood. The CDR3 coding sequence is TGCAGCGGTGAAAGGCTGGGGGCCGCTGAAGCTTTCTTT. As protein: CSGERLGAAEAFF.